The following is a TCR beta chain sequence with its context. The target antigen is unknown. This record comes from a study of T cell repertoires in cytomegalovirus infection. The wider study: Evidence of both CMV infection and a matching HLA type came from public TCR beta signatures. General observations from the study: CMV-specific TCR beta clonotypes restricted by HLA-C dominated the ex vivo response. Based on cumulative public TCR beta family frequency, carriers of CMV plus the relevant HLA were identified.

The V gene's germline CDR1 is DFQATT and CDR2 SNEGSKA (reference sequence). This CDR3 contains 14 residues. V was clipped by 3 bases and J by 1 base; unmatched bases: 6. TCRdb re-derived calls from the reads in MiXCR, one entry per CDR3 protein. The table lists about 490,000 distinct CDR3 sequences, about a quarter of them singletons. This TCR was sampled from a human donor in good health (CMV status not recorded). Some clones in this sample may be carry-over from other donors' samples. This rearrangement joins TRBV20-1 to TRBJ2-7; 7 bases are a match to TRBD2. Input material: PBMCs. Here the CDR3 DNA reads TGCAGTGCTAGGGGGCGGGAGCCGTCCTACGAGCAGTACTTC. Translation: CSARGREPSYEQYF.